These T cell receptor beta chains were read from a single sample in a study of shared clonotypes between healthy human individuals. Profiling relied on immunoSEQ multiplex PCR, and the TCRdb table lists in-frame clones only, not all of them. The table shows some 1,100,000 clones, with 78% occurring only once. Sequencing was carried out using memory CD4+ T cells from PBMCs. Every receptor here comes from a man aged 18 to 35 in good health. Some clones in this sample may be carry-over from other donors' samples. CDR3s include the opening cysteine and the closing phenylalanine or tryptophan. Each record gives: clone size, V gene, D gene, J gene, CDR3 DNA, CDR3 protein. D genes are given only for firm matches. Only some rows state a clone size, as once, few, many or a class for expanded clones.

>-|TRBV19|-|TRBJ2-3
TGTGCCAGCCGAGGGACTTTCGACACAGATACGCAGTATTTT
CASRGTFDTDTQYF
>-|TRBV13|-|TRBJ2-5
TGTGCCAGCAGCTTATCCACTCTTTCGGTTAGGGAGACCCAGTACTTC
CASSLSTLSVRETQYF
>-|TRBV7-8|TRBD1|TRBJ2-5
TGTGCCAGCAGCCTACAGGGGCTTCTAGGGACCCAGTACTTC
CASSLQGLLGTQYF
>-|TRBV6-6|TRBD1|TRBJ2-5
TGTGCCAGCAGTTACTGGGGACAGGGGCCAAGGGAGACCCAGTACTTC
CASSYWGQGPRETQYF
>-|TRBV7-2|TRBD1|TRBJ2-3
TGTGCCAGCAGCTTAGGACAGGGGGCAGATACGCAGTATTTT
CASSLGQGADTQYF
>-|TRBV7-8|-|TRBJ2-5
TGTGCCAGCAGCTTGTCCGGGACCCAGTACTTC
CASSLSGTQYF
>-|TRBV29-1|-|TRBJ2-2
TGCAGCGTTGAAGGCGGGATTACCGGGGAGCTGTTTTTT
CSVEGGITGELFF
>-|TRBV28|-|TRBJ2-5
TGTGCCAGCAGCCTGGTTGGGGACCAGTACTTC
CASSLVGDQYF
>-|TRBV5-1|TRBD1|TRBJ2-2
TGCGCCAGCAGCTTGGCTGGGACAGGGGAGAGCGGGAGCTTCACCGGGGAGCTGTTTTTT
CASSLAGTGESGSFTGELFF
>-|TRBV4-1|-|TRBJ2-7
TGCGCCAGCAGCCTTTTCCCGGCGGCACCCTACGAGCAGTACTTC
CASSLFPAAPYEQYF
>-|TRBV2|TRBD2|TRBJ2-5
TGTGCCAGCAGTGAAGTCAATCCTACCAGAGCGGGAGGCGGGGAGACCCAGTACTTC
CASSEVNPTRAGGGETQYF
>-|TRBV10-3|TRBD1|TRBJ1-2
TGTGCCGTACAGGGGGCGCATGGCTACACCTTC
CAVQGAHGYTF
>few|TRBV27|-|TRBJ1-5
TGTGCCAGCAGTTTTTTGGGGGTTAGCAATCAGCCCCAGCATTTT
CASSFLGVSNQPQHF
>-|TRBV27|-|TRBJ2-7
TGTGCCAGCAGTTTAGGAGCCATTTCCTACGACGAGCAGTACTTC
CASSLGAISYDEQYF
>many|TRBV9|TRBD2|TRBJ2-1
TGTGCCAGCAGCGTAGCGCCCGGGGGTAGCGGGAGGGTCGGGTCCCATGAGCAGTTCTTC
CASSVAPGGSGRVGSHEQFF
>-|TRBV7-9|TRBD2|TRBJ2-3
TGTGCCAGCAGCGCTCGGGAGGGGTTAGATACGCAGTATTTT
CASSAREGLDTQYF
>-|TRBV11-3|TRBD2|TRBJ2-2
TGTGCCAGCAGCTTAGCGGGAGGAGTCGGGGAGCTGTTTTTT
CASSLAGGVGELFF
>-|TRBV2|-|TRBJ2-2
TGTGCCAGCAGTGCTATGCCCTCGAACACCGGGGAGCTGTTTTTT
CASSAMPSNTGELFF
>-|TRBV4-2|-|TRBJ2-1
TGTGCCAGCAGCCAAGATCTAGGGGCCAATGAGCAGTTCTTC
CASSQDLGANEQFF
>-|TRBV30|TRBD2|TRBJ2-1
TGTGCCTGGAGGACTAGCGGGAGTAGTGAGCAGTTCTTC
CAWRTSGSSEQFF
>-|TRBV2|-|TRBJ2-3
TGTGCCAGCAGTGAAGCGCGTTATAGCAAAACCGCAGATACGCAGTATTTT
CASSEARYSKTADTQYF
>-|TRBV10-3|-|TRBJ1-3
TGTGCCATCAGTGCTGACAGCTCTGGAAACACCATATATTTT
CAISADSSGNTIYF
>-|TRBV29-1|TRBD2|TRBJ2-3
TGCAGCGTTGATGCGGGAGGGACAGATACGCAGTATTTT
CSVDAGGTDTQYF
>-|TRBV19|-|TRBJ1-2
TGTGCCAGTAGTGGGGGAGGTGGCTACACCTTC
CASSGGGGYTF
>-|TRBV20-1|TRBD1|TRBJ1-1
TGCAGTGCTAAGGACAGGGGCAAAGCTTTCTTT
CSAKDRGKAFF
>few|TRBV28|TRBD1|TRBJ1-2
TGTGCCAGCATCGGGACAGGGAAGAGAGGCTACACCTTC
CASIGTGKRGYTF
>few|TRBV14|-|TRBJ1-1
TGTGCCAGCAGCCAGGCCAGACCCAGCACTGAAGCTTTCTTT
CASSQARPSTEAFF